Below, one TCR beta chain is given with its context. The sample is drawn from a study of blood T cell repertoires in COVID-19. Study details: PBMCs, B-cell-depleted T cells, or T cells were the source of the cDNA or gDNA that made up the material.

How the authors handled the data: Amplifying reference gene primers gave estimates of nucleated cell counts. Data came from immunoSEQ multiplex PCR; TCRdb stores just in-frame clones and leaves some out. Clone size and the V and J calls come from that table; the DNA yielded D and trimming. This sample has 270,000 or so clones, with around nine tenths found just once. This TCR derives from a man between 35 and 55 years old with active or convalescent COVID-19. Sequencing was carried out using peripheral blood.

In DNA, the CDR3 is TGTGCCAGCAGCTTAGGGACGTTGCGGGGCTACAATGAGCAGTTCTTC. Protein: CASSLGTLRGYNEQFF. The chain employs TRBV7-9 and TRBJ2-1; a possible D gene is TRBD2 (6 bases). V dropped 1 base and J dropped 3 bases, with 13 bases sitting between them. Germline-derived CDR1 and CDR2 are SEHNR and FQNEAQ (reference sequence). This CDR3 spans 16 amino acids.